The clone carrying this T cell receptor (beta chain) showed up many times. Antigen unknown. Points from the study as a whole: Greatest tumor Treg TCR overlap was with tumor naive CD4+ cells.

CD4+CD45RO+CD25- cells were isolated as memory CD4+ T cells. This CDR3 region has 13 residues. Trimming stripped 5 bases from V and 8 bases from J, with 12 bases between. Germline V lookup: CDR1 LNHNV, CDR2 YYDKDF (reference sequence). Semi-nested PCR with Nested Universal Primer A followed constant-region reverse priming of full-length variable regions. In TCRdb, the 5' RACE reads were re-called with MiXCR into one record per CDR3 protein. The profile shows about 42,000 distinct CDR3 sequences, 30% of them singletons. Specimen: tumor-infiltrating memory CD4+ T cells sorted from the breast tumor. The subset: memory CD4+ T cells, CD4+CD45RO+CD25-. The source is a female donor with breast cancer. The chain carries TRBV15 and TRBJ1-4; D not resolved. CDR3 coding DNA: TGTGCCACCAGCCTCCGGGCGCGGGAAAAACTGTTTTTT. The encoded protein is CATSLRAREKLFF.